This TCR beta chain was recorded in a study of T-cell memory formation after mild COVID-19. CDR1 is MDHEN, CDR2 SYDVKM, per germline. CDR3 length equals 14 residues. V lost 1 base to trimming and J lost 10 bases, with 16 bases between them. TCRdb recomputed calls from the 5' RACE reads with MiXCR, one row per CDR3 protein. In the table there are 30,000 to 45,000 distinct CDR3 sequences, about an eighth of which are singletons. This clonotype was seen a handful of times. This rearrangement joins TRBV28 to TRBJ1-1; tentatively, D is TRBD1 (5 bases). Material: PBMCs or a T cell subset sorted from them (not recorded which). The source is a young man who had mild COVID-19 (a few samples of this study predate the infection). Cell type and time point are not known. DNA of the CDR3: TGTGCCAGCAGTTTATTGGGGACGGGGGAATTAGCTTTCTTT. Translation: CASSLLGTGELAFF.